This TCR beta chain was sequenced in a study of CD8+CD57+ T cells in acquired aplastic anemia. At the level of the study: Sorted CD4+ and CD8+ cells yielded roughly 3 ug of DNA on average.

Genomic DNA served as template for TCR beta VDJ and CDR3 profiling. TCRdb used MiXCR to reprocess the reads, holding one entry per CDR3 protein. The sample contains around 180,000 distinct CDR3 sequences, 50% to 75% of which appear only once. This CDR3 comprises 13 residues. Germline CDR1 is SGHTA and CDR2 is FQGNSA. The TCR sequence derives from a human donor in good health. What was sequenced was sorted CD4+, CD8+, or CD8+CD57+ T cells (not recorded which) from PBMCs. The V and J genes are TRBV7-2 and TRBJ2-7; no firm D call. The DNA end favors TRBJ2-5, so the J call may be wrong. The DNA of the CDR3 is TGTGCCAGCAGCTCATCCAACCAAGAGACCCAGTACTTC. Protein: CASSSSNQETQYF.